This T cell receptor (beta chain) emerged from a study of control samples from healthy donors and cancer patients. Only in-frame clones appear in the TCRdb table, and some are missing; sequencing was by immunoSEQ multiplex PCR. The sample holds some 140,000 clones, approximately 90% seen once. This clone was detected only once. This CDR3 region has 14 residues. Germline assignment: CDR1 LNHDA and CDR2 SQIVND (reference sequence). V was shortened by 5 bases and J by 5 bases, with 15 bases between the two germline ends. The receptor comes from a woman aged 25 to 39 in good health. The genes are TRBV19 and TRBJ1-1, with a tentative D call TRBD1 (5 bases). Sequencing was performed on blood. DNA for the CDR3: TGTGCCAGTAGTTTTCAGGGAGACGGGACTGAAGCTTTCTTT. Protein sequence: CASSFQGDGTEAFF.